Following are 26 T cell receptor beta chains from one sample sequenced in a study of T cell repertoires in cytomegalovirus infection. Antigens for these TCRs are unknown. TCRdb fed the reads into MiXCR, producing one record per CDR3 protein. The table shows under 200,000 distinct CDR3 sequences, with about a fifth occurring only once. Material: CD8+ T cells from cultured PBMCs, obtained from culture after CMV antigen stimulation. The receptor set was obtained from a human donor in good health (CMV status not recorded). Some clones in this sample may be carry-over from other donors' samples.

The sample holds a few counts of this clonotype. The chain is built from TRBV7-2 and TRBJ1-3, with no clear D. This CDR3 comprises 15 residues. V dropped 3 bases and J dropped 0 bases, with 9 bases sitting between them. CDR1 SGHTA and CDR2 FQGNSA come from the germline V gene. The CDR3 sequence: CASSLVQPSGNTIYF. For the CDR3, the DNA is TGTGCCAGCAGCTTGGTCCAACCCTCTGGAAACACCATATATTTT.

This clonotype has only a few counts. The chain joins TRBV2 to TRBJ2-1, with 10 nucleotides matching TRBD2. The V segment lost 2 bases and the J segment 10 bases; nucleotides outside the gene matches: 5. Looked up from germline, CDR1 is SNHLY and CDR2 is FYNNEI. There are 14 residues in the CDR3. Written as DNA, the CDR3 is TGTGCCAGCAGTGAACAGGTACTAGCGGGGGAGCAGTTCTTC. Translating gives CASSEQVLAGEQFF.

This clonotype was seen a handful of times. This chain joins TRBV7-9 and TRBJ2-7; 8 bases match TRBD2. J gave up 0 bases and V 4 bases, and 8 bases lay outside the gene matches. CDR1 SEHNR and CDR2 FQNEAQ come from the germline V gene (reference sequence). This CDR3 has 16 residues. CDR3 region: CASSSLVGTSSYEQYF. CDR3 DNA sequence: TGTGCCAGCAGCTCCTTGGTGGGGACTAGCTCCTACGAGCAGTACTTC.

This clonotype was found a few times. The rearrangement joins TRBV7-2 to TRBJ2-7; 8 bases fit TRBD1. The CDR3 is made up of 14 amino acids. CDR1 and CDR2 from the germline V gene are SGHTA and FQGNSA. V lost 5 bases to trimming and J lost 4 bases; unmatched junction nucleotides: 7. The CDR3 coding sequence is TGTGCCAGCAGCCCGTCCGGGACAGGATACGAGCAGTACTTC. Translating it yields CASSPSGTGYEQYF. The variable domain in full, completed from reference TRBV7-2 and TRBJ2-7, reads GAGVSQSPSNKVTEKGKDVELRCDPISGHTALYWYRQSLGQGLEFLIYFQGNSAPDKSGLPSDRFSAERTGGSVSTLTIQRTQQEDSAVYLCASSPSGTGYEQYFGPGTRLTVT.

This chain joins TRBV7-2 and TRBJ2-7; no clear D. V lost 6 bases, J lost 0 bases, and 9 bases lay in between. CDR3 length equals 13 residues. Germline V gene data show CDR1 as SGHTA and CDR2 as FQGNSA. In DNA form, the CDR3 reads TGTGCCAGCAGGGACGGGCTCTCCTACGAGCAGTACTTC. Translation: CASRDGLSYEQYF.

This clonotype has only a few counts. The chain links TRBV28 to TRBJ2-1; TRBD1 matches at 8 bases. J gave up 2 bases and V 10 bases, and 10 bases lay outside the gene matches. CDR1 is MDHEN and CDR2 is SYDVKM in the germline V gene. This CDR3 spans 15 amino acids. CDR3 in DNA: TGTGCCACCACCCGGACAGGGAGCACCTACAATGAGCAGTTCTTC. Its translation: CATTRTGSTYNEQFF.

This clonotype was recorded a few times. A junction end diverges from the germline sequence, so it may reflect a read error. This chain connects TRBV11-3 to TRBJ1-6, with 12 bases fitting TRBD1. CDR1 is SGHNT, CDR2 YENEEA, per germline. The CDR3 is 19 amino acids. Here the CDR3 DNA reads TGTGTCAGCAGCTCGGACCGGGACAGGGGGCGCGGAGGTGGGTCACCCCTCCACTTT. Amino acid sequence: CVSSSDRDRGRGGGSPLHF.

This clonotype turned up a few times. The junction does not match germline at one end; this may be a read error. The chain uses TRBV4-1 and TRBJ1-4; D unclear. The CDR3 sequence is 14 residues long. Per the germline V gene, CDR1 is MGHRA and CDR2 is YSYEKL. The CDR3 region has the DNA TGTGCCAGCAGCGCCAAGGATGTTAATGAAAAACTGTTTTTT. It yields the protein CASSAKDVNEKLFF.

The chain recombines TRBV6-6 with TRBJ2-3; 7 nucleotides line up with TRBD1. This CDR3 comprises 16 residues. V was clipped by 2 bases and J by 0 bases; unmatched bases: 5. CDR1 MNHNY and CDR2 SVGAGI come from the germline V gene (reference sequence). The DNA of the CDR3 is TGTGCCAGCAGTTACCACGGGACAGCTAGCACAGATACGCAGTATTTT. Protein product: CASSYHGTASTDTQYF.

This clonotype has a handful of counts. The rearrangement uses TRBV27 and TRBJ1-5; TRBD1 is a possible D gene (5 bases). V was trimmed by 4 bases and J by 8 bases, leaving 15 bases between them. The germline V gene encodes CDR1 MNHEY and CDR2 SMNVEV (reference sequence). This CDR3 spans 14 amino acids. The CDR3 DNA reads as TGTGCCAGCAGTTCCACAGGTGGAGGGGAGCCCCAGCATTTT. Amino acid sequence: CASSSTGGGEPQHF.

The chain links TRBV4-1 to TRBJ1-5; the D is unclear. CDR1 MGHRA and CDR2 YSYEKL come from the germline V gene. V was shortened by 1 base and J by 8 bases, with 6 bases between the two germline ends. CDR3 length: 12 amino acids. In nucleotides, the CDR3 is TGCGCCAGCAGCCAAGGGGGAGAGCCCCAGCATTTT. Amino acids: CASSQGGEPQHF.

This chain joins TRBV12-5 and TRBJ2-7; 9 nucleotides match TRBD1. The V gene's germline CDR1 is LGHNT and CDR2 FRNRAP. The CDR3 has 16 amino acids. V lost 1 base and J lost 0; bases outside the gene matches: 4. CDR3 coding DNA: TGTGCTAGTGGTTTGGACGGACAGGGGAGCTCCTACGAGCAGTACTTC. Its protein product is CASGLDGQGSSYEQYF.

This clonotype was observed a few times. This chain uses TRBV7-9 with TRBJ1-6; D unresolved. The CDR3 consists of 14 residues. Trimming stripped 2 bases from V and 7 bases from J, with 9 bases between. CDR1 and CDR2 from the germline V gene are SEHNR and FQNEAQ (reference sequence). As DNA, the CDR3 is TGTGCCAGCAGCTTACCGTCTCCGAATTCACCCCTCCACTTT. It yields the protein CASSLPSPNSPLHF.

The sample holds a few counts of this clonotype. J is TRBJ2-2 and V is TRBV14; perhaps TRBD2 as D (6 bases). Germline values: CDR1 SGHDN, CDR2 FVKESK. Trimming stripped 1 base from V and 10 bases from J, with 10 bases between. This CDR3 is 13 amino acids long. CDR3 nucleotides: TGTGCCAGCAGCCAAGGATGGGGACTGGAGCTGTTTTTT. Translation gives CASSQGWGLELFF.

The table lists this clonotype with a few counts. The chain couples TRBV12-3 or TRBV12-4 to TRBJ2-1, with 7 bases that match TRBD1. Trimming at V came to 6 bases and at J to 3 bases, leaving 2 bases not matched to a gene. CDR3 length: 13 amino acids. CDR3 residues: CASSWTGYNEQFF. In nucleotides, the CDR3 is TGTGCCAGCAGCTGGACAGGCTACAATGAGCAGTTCTTC.

This clonotype showed up just a few times. V and J are TRBV27 and TRBJ1-1; 12 nucleotides agree with TRBD1. CDR1 is MNHEY and CDR2 is SMNVEV in the germline V gene (reference sequence). The CDR3 consists of 14 residues. V shed 5 bases, J shed 7 bases, and the junction held 5 bases outside the gene matches. As DNA, the CDR3 is TGTGCCAGCAGTCTGGGACAGGGGGCGCGTGAAGCTTTCTTT. Protein sequence: CASSLGQGAREAFF.

CDR3: CASSYSSGSPLHF. DNA for the CDR3: TGTGCCAGCAGTTACTCATCGGGATCACCCCTCCACTTT. The chain joins TRBV6-5 to TRBJ1-6; D ambiguous. V lost 0 bases to trimming and J lost 10 bases, with 7 bases between them. Germline loops: CDR1 MNHEY, CDR2 SVGAGI. The CDR3 length is 13 residues.

This clonotype was counted a few times. The J gene is TRBJ2-7, the V gene TRBV7-6, with TRBD1 identical over 11 bases. The CDR3 extends over 15 amino acids. V dropped 5 bases and J dropped 3; count of bases not matched to a gene: 6. From germline, CDR1 is SGHVS and CDR2 FNYEAQ. CDR3 nucleotide sequence: TGTGCCAGCAGCCCCGGACAGGGGGCTCTCTACGAGCAGTACTTC. It encodes CASSPGQGALYEQYF.

A few counts support this clonotype. The V call is TRBV4-3, the J call TRBJ1-5; possibly TRBD1 for D (6 bases). V was pared by 0 bases and J by 4 bases, with 10 bases between. The CDR3 spans 15 residues. CDR1 and CDR2 from the germline V gene are LGHNA and YSLEER. CDR3 protein: CASSQDGQSNQPQHF. CDR3 coding DNA: TGCGCCAGCAGCCAAGATGGACAGTCAAATCAGCCCCAGCATTTT.

There are a few counts of this clonotype. CDR3 nucleotide sequence: TGTGCCAGCAGCCCAAGCCCGCACGGGGGCTCCTATAATCAGCCCCAGCATTTT. The encoded protein is CASSPSPHGGSYNQPQHF. The chain is built from TRBV7-2 and TRBJ1-5; TRBD1 is a possible D gene (6 bases). The germline V gene encodes CDR1 SGHTA and CDR2 FQGNSA. V dropped 5 bases and J dropped 4 bases, with 24 bases sitting between them. The CDR3 extends over 18 amino acids.

This clonotype was observed a few times. The gene calls are TRBV2 and TRBJ1-1; D unclear. The length of the CDR3 is 13 residues. CDR1 is SNHLY, CDR2 FYNNEI, per germline. The V end was cut by 2 bases, the J end by 1 base, with 5 bases between. Written as DNA, the CDR3 is TGTGCCAGCAGTGAACGACAGAACACTGAAGCTTTCTTT. Amino acids: CASSERQNTEAFF.

The chain has TRBV12-3 or TRBV12-4 and TRBJ2-5; D assignment may be TRBD1 or TRBD2 (6 bases each). The CDR3 runs 14 residues. V dropped 6 bases and J dropped 1 base, with 12 bases sitting between them. As DNA, the CDR3 is TGTGCCAGCAGGCCAAAGGGGGGCCAAGAGACCCAGTACTTC. Encoded protein: CASRPKGGQETQYF.

V gene TRBV6-6 combines with J gene TRBJ2-3; TRBD2 matches at 11 bases. The germline V gene encodes CDR1 MNHNY and CDR2 SVGAGI (reference sequence). The CDR3 loop spans 14 amino acids. Trimming cost V 6 bases and J 6 bases; bases outside gene matches: 5. CDR3 loop: CASRGTSGSDTQYF. The CDR3 region has the DNA TGTGCCAGCAGAGGGACTAGCGGTTCCGATACGCAGTATTTT.

This clonotype was counted once. J is TRBJ2-7 and V is TRBV28, with 7 positions matching TRBD1. There are 15 residues in the CDR3. J lost 4 bases, V lost 6 bases, and 12 bases had no gene match. Germline V lookup: CDR1 MDHEN, CDR2 SYDVKM. The CDR3 nucleotides read TGTGCCAGCAGATCCCGCCGACAGGGTTTATACGAGCAGTACTTC. This codes for CASRSRRQGLYEQYF.

V usage is TRBV6-8 and J usage is TRBJ1-1; D not resolved. The CDR3 covers 14 residues. V was shortened by 0 bases and J by 1 base, with 6 bases between the two germline ends. CDR1 is MNHGY and CDR2 is SAAAGT in the germline V gene. Written as DNA, the CDR3 is TGTGCCAGCAGTTACTCGGGAGCGAACACTGAAGCTTTCTTT. Protein sequence: CASSYSGANTEAFF.

The chain recombines TRBV10-3 with TRBJ2-1; D is possibly TRBD1 (6 bases). This CDR3 has 17 amino acids. Germline lookup yields CDR1 ENHRY and CDR2 SYGVKD. V lost 2 bases to trimming and J lost 8 bases, with 22 bases between them. CDR3 sequence: CAISELPGTNEVDEQFF. The CDR3 DNA reads TGTGCCATCAGTGAGCTACCCGGGACAAACGAGGTCGATGAGCAGTTCTTC.